Below are 27 T cell receptor beta chains sequenced from a single sample in a study of cytomegalovirus exposure and HLA in healthy donors. PCR primers comprised 60 Vbeta and 13 Jbeta primers. Clones were read by immunoSEQ multiplex PCR, and TCRdb kept only the in-frame ones, dropping some. Among under 200,000 clones listed, less than 80% were seen once. Specimen: PBMCs. Receptor source: a man in his forties in good health and CMV-seronegative.

This clone was detected once. The rearrangement joins TRBV9 to TRBJ2-3, with D perhaps TRBD2 (6 bases). Trimming pared 0 bases from V and 0 bases from J, leaving 11 bases between. This CDR3 has 16 amino acids. CDR1 and CDR2 (germline): SGDLS, YYNGEE. CDR3 region: CASSVGTGASTDTQYF. As DNA, the CDR3 is TGTGCCAGCAGCGTAGGAACGGGAGCTAGCACAGATACGCAGTATTTT.

The chain employs TRBV5-5 and TRBJ2-3; possible D gene TRBD2, 5 bases. V lost 3 bases, J lost 5 bases, and 7 bases lay in between. This CDR3 contains 12 residues. The germline V gene encodes CDR1 SGHKS and CDR2 YYEKEE (reference sequence). Here the CDR3 reads CASSWTEDTQYF. In DNA, the CDR3 is TGTGCCAGCAGCTGGACTGAAGATACGCAGTATTTT. Complete variable domain (other parts from reference TRBV5-5 and TRBJ2-3): DAGVTQSPTHLIKTRGQQVTLRCSPISGHKSVSWYQQVLGQGPQFIFQYYEKEERGRGNFPDRFSARQFPNYSSELNVNALLLGDSALYLCASSWTEDTQYFGPGTRLTVL.

This clone showed up just a few times. The rearrangement joins TRBV5-4 to TRBJ2-3, with TRBD2 identical over 13 bases. The CDR3 runs to 15 residues. Germline V gives CDR1 SGHNT, CDR2 YYREEE (reference sequence). V gave up 4 bases and J gave up 9 bases; unmatched junction bases: 8. The CDR3 coding sequence is TGTGCCAGCAGCCCTGGGACTAGCGGGGCCCAGACGCAGTATTTT. It is translated as CASSPGTSGAQTQYF.

This chain connects TRBV29-1 to TRBJ1-3; maybe TRBD1 (5 bases). The V end lost 6 bases, the J end lost 4 bases, and 13 bases lay between the germline ends. CDR3 size: 13 residues. The germline gives CDR1 SQVTM, CDR2 ANQGSEA. CDR3 bases: TGCAGCGTGCGCAGGGAAGACGGAAACACCATATATTTT. Translation gives CSVRREDGNTIYF.

This clone came up a few times. The chain carries TRBV30 and TRBJ1-2, with 7 bases that match TRBD1. The CDR3 spans 13 residues. Germline CDR1 and CDR2: GTSNPN and SVGIG (reference sequence). Losses at the gene ends were 4 bases for V and 8 bases for J; bases not matched to a gene: 10. Here the CDR3 reads CAWIQGLAGGYTF. The CDR3 DNA reads as TGTGCCTGGATACAGGGGCTGGCGGGAGGCTACACCTTC.

This clone was detected only a few times. This chain joins TRBV6-6 and TRBJ1-5; 7 nucleotides match TRBD1. This CDR3 has 15 residues. CDR1 MNHNY and CDR2 SVGAGI come from the germline V gene (reference sequence). V gave up 7 bases and J gave up 2 bases; unmatched junction bases: 8. The CDR3 reads CASTSVDRGNQPQHF. The CDR3 region has the DNA TGTGCCAGCACCTCAGTTGACAGGGGCAATCAGCCCCAGCATTTT.

A single count supports this clone. This rearrangement joins TRBV27 to TRBJ1-2; possibly TRBD1 for D (6 bases). The CDR3 has 13 residues. V shed 8 bases and J shed 1 base, with 11 bases lying between them. Per the germline V gene, CDR1 is MNHEY and CDR2 is SMNVEV (reference sequence). This chain's CDR3 is CASAKQGNYGYTF. The CDR3 DNA follows: TGTGCCAGCGCCAAACAGGGTAACTATGGCTACACCTTC.

This chain connects TRBV4-3 to TRBJ2-3; a weak D match, TRBD1 (6 bases). CDR1 and CDR2 from the germline V gene are LGHNA and YSLEER. CDR3 length: 13 residues. With 2 bases removed from V and 11 bases from J, the gap between germline ends came to 14 bases. For the CDR3, the DNA is TGCGCCAGCAGCCAAATACAGGGTCCGGTGCAGTATTTT. Translation gives CASSQIQGPVQYF.

The V call is TRBV7-9, the J call TRBJ1-2, with 9 bases lining up with TRBD1. Germline V gene data show CDR1 as SEHNR and CDR2 as FQNEAQ (reference sequence). The CDR3 is 16 amino acids. Trimming at V came to 6 bases and at J to 0 bases, leaving 8 bases not matched to a gene. The CDR3 DNA follows: TGTGCCAGCAGAACGGGACAGGGAAGCGCTAACTATGGCTACACCTTC. The encoded protein is CASRTGQGSANYGYTF.

The CDR3 sequence: CASSLEGASGTYEQYF. Written as DNA, the CDR3 is TGCGCCAGCAGCTTGGAGGGGGCGTCGGGGACCTACGAGCAGTACTTC. The rearrangement links TRBV5-1 to TRBJ2-7; the match to TRBD1 covers 7 bases. This CDR3 region has 16 residues. Germline V lookup: CDR1 SGHRS, CDR2 YFSETQ. V gave up 0 bases and J gave up 2 bases; unmatched junction bases: 8.

This clone was recorded only once. The chain couples TRBV7-2 to TRBJ2-7, with D possibly being TRBD1 (6 bases). The CDR3 contains 15 residues. Germline V CDR1 and CDR2: SGHTA, FQGNSA. With 5 bases removed from V and 2 bases from J, the gap between germline ends came to 16 bases. The DNA for the CDR3 is TGTGCCAGCAGCCCCCACGGGACACCAACCTACGAGCAGTACTTC. Encoded protein: CASSPHGTPTYEQYF.

The chain joins TRBV5-1 to TRBJ2-7; TRBD1 matches at 9 bases. Trimming removed 2 bases from V and 4 bases from J; junction bases left unmatched: 7. The germline V gene has CDR1 SGHRS and CDR2 YFSETQ. The CDR3 totals 15 residues. The CDR3 coding sequence is TGCGCCAGCAGCTTCGAACAGGGGGCCAGGTACGAGCAGTACTTC. Its translation: CASSFEQGARYEQYF.

Note on this clone: Other DNA sequences within the sample encode an identical CDR3. The J gene is TRBJ1-1, the V gene TRBV5-1, with 8 bases aligning to TRBD1. This CDR3 has 14 residues. Per the germline V gene, CDR1 is SGHRS and CDR2 is YFSETQ. Unmatched junction bases numbered 4, after V lost 4 bases and J lost 2 bases. CDR3 DNA: TGCGCCAGCAGCCGTGGACAGGGAAACACTGAAGCTTTCTTT. This sequence encodes CASSRGQGNTEAFF. Filled out from reference TRBV5-1 and TRBJ1-1, the complete variable domain reads KAGVTQTPRYLIKTRGQQVTLSCSPISGHRSVSWYQQTPGQGLQFLFEYFSETQRNKGNFPGRFSGRQFSNSRSEMNVSTLELGDSALYLCASSRGQGNTEAFFGQGTRLTVV.

The CDR3 sequence: CSVEGTSGSVDEQFF. In nucleotides, the CDR3 is TGCAGCGTTGAAGGGACTAGCGGGAGTGTCGATGAGCAGTTCTTC. The chain carries TRBV29-1 and TRBJ2-1; 13 nucleotides match TRBD2. The germline V gene has CDR1 SQVTM and CDR2 ANQGSEA. CDR3 length equals 15 residues. Unmatched junction bases numbered 5, after V lost 1 base and J lost 8 bases.

The chain is built from TRBV28 and TRBJ2-7; D is undetermined. Germline V gives CDR1 MDHEN, CDR2 SYDVKM. The V and J ends lost 1 base and 3 bases respectively, with 4 bases between them. The CDR3 is 12 residues long. The CDR3 bases are TGTGCCAGCAGTTTATCCCTCTACGAGCAGTACTTC. It yields the protein CASSLSLYEQYF.

This rearrangement joins TRBV11-2 to TRBJ1-5; D unclear. The germline V and J ends were trimmed by 0 bases and 6 bases, with 12 bases remaining between them. The germline V gene has CDR1 SGHAT and CDR2 FQNNGV. This CDR3 region has 15 residues. This chain's CDR3 is CASSLDSGKSQPQHF. The CDR3 DNA reads TGTGCCAGCAGCTTAGACAGCGGGAAAAGTCAGCCCCAGCATTTT.

V and J are TRBV25-1 and TRBJ1-4; the D is unclear. The CDR3 is 13 residues long. V lost 7 bases and J lost 4, with 10 bases in between. Looked up from germline, CDR1 is MGHDK and CDR2 is SYGVNS. CDR3 DNA: TGTGCCAGCACGAGGAGGGATAATGAAAAACTGTTTTTT. It encodes CASTRRDNEKLFF. The complete variable domain, with remaining parts taken from reference TRBV25-1 and TRBJ1-4, reads EADIYQTPRYLVIGTGKKITLECSQTMGHDKMYWYQQDPGMELHLIHYSYGVNSTEKGDLSSESTVSRIRTEHFPLTLESARPSHTSQYLCASTRRDNEKLFFGSGTQLSVL.

V usage is TRBV15 and J usage is TRBJ2-7, with 8 bases that match TRBD1. With 2 bases clipped from V and 5 bases from J, the junction kept 8 bases outside the gene matches. The CDR3 consists of 15 residues. From germline, CDR1 is LNHNV and CDR2 YYDKDF (reference sequence). The CDR3 region has the DNA TGTGCCACCAGCAGAAGGGACAGGCCTTCTGACGAGCAGTACTTC. Protein: CATSRRDRPSDEQYF.

This chain links TRBV7-9 with TRBJ2-1; 9 nucleotides agree with TRBD1. With V trimmed by 5 bases and J by 8 bases, 1 base remained unmatched. CDR3 length: 12 residues. Germline CDR1 is SEHNR and CDR2 is FQNEAQ (reference sequence). CDR3 region: CASSRTGDEQFF. CDR3 coding DNA: TGTGCCAGCAGCAGGACAGGGGATGAGCAGTTCTTC.

This clone was detected a few times. J is TRBJ2-5 and V is TRBV4-2; tentatively, D is TRBD2 (5 bases). Germline V gene lookup returns CDR1 LGHNA and CDR2 YNFKEQ. Trimming removed 3 bases at V and 4 bases at J, with 15 bases between. The CDR3 consists of 15 residues. The CDR3 sequence is CASSHPRREGETQYF. As DNA, the CDR3 is TGTGCCAGCAGCCACCCCCGCCGGGAAGGAGAGACCCAGTACTTC.

This chain connects TRBV7-9 to TRBJ2-1; the match to TRBD2 covers 7 bases. J was trimmed by 3 bases and V by 5 bases; bases with no gene match: 7. Germline loops: CDR1 SEHNR, CDR2 FQNEAQ (reference sequence). This CDR3 contains 15 residues. The CDR3 nucleotides are TGTGCCAGCAGCCTATTTGGCGGGAGCTACAATGAGCAGTTCTTC. Protein product: CASSLFGGSYNEQFF.

This clone has a handful of counts. The rearrangement uses TRBV11-2 and TRBJ2-3, with a weak D call TRBD1 (6 bases). The germline V gene encodes CDR1 SGHAT and CDR2 FQNNGV. Trimming cost V 5 bases and J 4 bases, with 16 bases left between them. The CDR3 runs to 15 residues. CDR3 protein: CASSRTVLGPDTQYF. The CDR3, as DNA: TGTGCCAGCAGCCGGACAGTATTAGGGCCAGATACGCAGTATTTT. The full variable domain, rest sourced from reference TRBV11-2 and TRBJ2-3, is EAGVAQSPRYKIIEKRQSVAFWCNPISGHATLYWYQQILGQGPKLLIQFQNNGVVDDSQLPKDRFSAERLKGVDSTLKIQPAKLEDSAVYLCASSRTVLGPDTQYFGPGTRLTVL.

The chain couples TRBV18 to TRBJ2-1, with D tentatively TRBD2 (5 bases). The CDR3 is 15 residues long. Germline values: CDR1 KGHSH, CDR2 LQKENI. V lost 2 bases, J lost 0 bases, and 8 bases lay in between. The CDR3 DNA sequence: TGTGCCAGCTCACCAAGCGGCCCCTCCTACAATGAGCAGTTCTTC. It codes for CASSPSGPSYNEQFF.

This chain uses TRBV19 with TRBJ2-5; 7 nucleotides align to TRBD2. The end of the DNA fits TRBJ2-7 better, so the J call may be wrong. Germline CDR1 and CDR2: LNHDA and SQIVND (reference sequence). The CDR3 length is 15 residues. CDR3 loop: CASSINRGSIYEQYF. CDR3 DNA sequence: TGTGCCAGTAGTATTAACCGCGGGAGCATTTACGAGCAGTACTTC.

This clone was found a few times. The chain combines TRBV11-3 with TRBJ1-5, with D possibly matching TRBD1 (5 bases). The V end lost 0 bases, the J end lost 0 bases, and 12 bases lay between the germline ends. Germline values: CDR1 SGHNT, CDR2 YENEEA. The CDR3 sequence is 17 residues long. Here the CDR3 DNA reads TGTGCCAGCAGCTTAGATATGGGACTCCATAGCAATCAGCCCCAGCATTTT. It encodes CASSLDMGLHSNQPQHF.

The chain joins TRBV4-2 to TRBJ2-1; tentative D call: TRBD1 (6 bases). The CDR3 is made up of 12 amino acids. Per the germline V gene, CDR1 is LGHNA and CDR2 is YNFKEQ. V shed 0 bases and J shed 12 bases, with 9 bases lying between them. CDR3 nucleotide sequence: TGTGCCAGCAGCCAAGATGTGGGGGCGCAGTTCTTC. Encoded protein: CASSQDVGAQFF.

The gene calls are TRBV6-1 and TRBJ1-5; 9 nucleotides align to TRBD1. V gave up 7 bases and J gave up 4 bases; unmatched junction bases: 5. Germline CDR1 is MNHNS and CDR2 is SASEGT. This CDR3 has 14 amino acids. CDR3 amino acids: CASTVGTGNQPQHF. In DNA, the CDR3 is TGTGCCAGCACCGTTGGGACAGGGAATCAGCCCCAGCATTTT.